This T cell receptor (beta chain) was sequenced during a study of blood T cell repertoires in COVID-19. In the study overall: The study drew acute and convalescent COVID-19 samples from the United States, Italy and Spain. T cells, B-cell-depleted T cells, or PBMCs provided the cDNA or gDNA that served as material.

CDR3 size: 13 residues. V was cut by 5 bases and J by 3 bases, with 10 bases left in between. The method was immunoSEQ multiplex PCR; TCRdb's version includes in-frame clones alone and lacks a portion of them. Among around 250,000 clones listed, around 88% were seen once. Living in under 30 US areas, the participants were between roughly 18 and 90 years of age. Clinical history reported by participants formed the basis on which cohorts were assigned. The chain is built from TRBV12-3 or TRBV12-4 and TRBJ1-2; TRBD1 might be the D (6 bases). The clonotype originates from a woman aged 50 to 60 who had recovered from COVID-19. The material sequenced was PBMCs or T cells enriched from blood (not recorded which). The CDR3 DNA follows: TGTGCCAGCAGTCCCCGGACAGACTATGGCTACACCTTC. This sequence encodes CASSPRTDYGYTF.